This TCR beta chain came from a study of T cell responses to AZD1222 COVID-19 vaccine. Study summary: Pooled samples include second doses given at about 4 or 12 weeks. Study-wide findings and caveats: Repertoire sampling happened only post peak T cell response. The study identified only five to seven AZD1222 recipients as seropositive at baseline. Donors were largely white British and mainly female; clonal diversity was possibly underestimated.

The data were produced by immunoSEQ multiplex PCR, yet TCRdb's version contains in-frame clones alone and is incomplete. The table records around 84,000 clones, roughly 90% of them present only once. Comment on this clone: The antigen remains unidentified.

The source of this sequence is an adult in good health. The sample here was peripheral blood, taken on day 0 of AZD1222 vaccination.

CDR3 coding DNA: TGTGCCAGCAGTTTATTGGGCCTGAGCTCTGGGGCCAACGTCCTGACTTTC. Translating it yields CASSLLGLSSGANVLTF. The chain combines TRBV28 with TRBJ2-6; D unresolved. V lost 1 base to trimming and J lost 0 bases, with 10 bases between them. Per the germline V gene, CDR1 is MDHEN and CDR2 is SYDVKM. The CDR3 spans 17 residues.